The 31 T cell receptor beta chains given below trace back to one sample, sequenced in a study of blood T cell repertoires in COVID-19. Sequencing was performed with immunoSEQ multiplex PCR; in TCRdb, only in-frame clones are kept and a portion is missing. Of 310,000 or so clones listed, about four fifths were seen once; the top ten hold roughly 1.2%. The specimen was peripheral blood. These receptors were obtained from a woman aged 45-65 years with acute or convalescent COVID-19.

The table lists this clone with a count of one. J is TRBJ2-5 and V is TRBV2; 8 nucleotides line up with TRBD1. Germline CDR1 and CDR2: SNHLY and FYNNEI. The V and J ends lost 10 bases and 5 bases, in that order; junction bases with no gene match: 15. CDR3 length: 15 residues. CDR3: CANPRGRDAGETQYF. CDR3 bases: TGTGCCAACCCCAGGGGGCGCGATGCGGGTGAGACCCAGTACTTC. The complete variable domain, with remaining parts taken from reference TRBV2 and TRBJ2-5, reads EPEVTQTPSHQVTQMGQEVILRCVPISNHLYFYWYRQILGQKVEFLVSFYNNEISEKSEIFDDQFSVERPDGSNFTLKIRSTKLEDSAMYFCANPRGRDAGETQYFGPGTRLLVL.

This clone was recorded only once. Written as DNA, the CDR3 is TGCAGCGTTGAAGACTCGCAGGGTGGCTATGGCTACACCTTC. It translates to CSVEDSQGGYGYTF. The chain recombines TRBV29-1 with TRBJ1-2, with a weak D call TRBD1 (5 bases). The CDR3 is 14 amino acids. V dropped 0 bases and J dropped 4 bases, with 12 bases sitting between them. The germline V gene encodes CDR1 SQVTM and CDR2 ANQGSEA.

This clone was counted once. The rearrangement links TRBV6-6 to TRBJ1-1, with 7 bases that match TRBD1. The germline CDR1 and CDR2 sequences are MNHNY and SVGAGI (reference sequence). The CDR3 loop spans 16 amino acids. The ends lost 5 bases at V and 0 bases at J; junction bases unmatched: 9. DNA of the CDR3: TGTGCCAGCAGTCCCCTGGGGACAGCCATGAACACTGAAGCTTTCTTT. This sequence encodes CASSPLGTAMNTEAFF.

The V and J genes are TRBV9 and TRBJ2-3, with 12 bases matching TRBD2. This CDR3 is built from 16 residues. J gave up 6 bases and V 1 base, and 6 bases lay outside the gene matches. From germline, CDR1 is SGDLS and CDR2 YYNGEE. This chain's CDR3 is CASSVLRLAGADTQYF. The CDR3 nucleotides are TGTGCCAGCAGCGTATTGAGACTAGCGGGAGCCGATACGCAGTATTTT. The variable domain in full, completed from reference TRBV9 and TRBJ2-3, reads DSGVTQTPKHLITATGQRVTLRCSPRSGDLSVYWYQQSLDQGLQFLIQYYNGEERAKGNILERFSAQQFPDLHSELNLSSLELGDSALYFCASSVLRLAGADTQYFGPGTRLTVL.

CDR3 sequence (DNA): TGCAGCGTCTACGGACAGGCTAATGAAAAACTGTTTTTT. It codes for CSVYGQANEKLFF. The V call is TRBV29-1, the J call TRBJ1-4; 7 bases line up with TRBD1. V shed 6 bases, J shed 3 bases, and the junction held 4 bases outside the gene matches. CDR1 SQVTM and CDR2 ANQGSEA come from the germline V gene. This CDR3 is built from 13 residues.

The chain uses TRBV7-9 and TRBJ1-2; 8 positions agree with TRBD1. The CDR3 is 14 amino acids. Germline CDR1 and CDR2: SEHNR and FQNEAQ (reference sequence). V dropped 4 bases and J dropped 8; count of bases not matched to a gene: 9. The CDR3 is CASSSGTGPGGYTF. The DNA of the CDR3 is TGTGCCAGCAGCTCCGGGACAGGTCCTGGCGGCTACACCTTC.

The chain couples TRBV6-5 to TRBJ2-6; D might be TRBD2 (7 bases). Germline loops: CDR1 MNHEY, CDR2 SVGAGI. CDR3 length: 15 amino acids. For the CDR3, the DNA is TGTGCGACCTGGGGGGGCCACTCTGGGGCCAACGTCCTGACTTTC. Encoded protein: CATWGGHSGANVLTF.

The chain couples TRBV6-4 to TRBJ2-3, with 8 bases aligning to TRBD1. The germline CDR1 and CDR2 sequences are MRHNA and SNTAGT. The ends lost 0 bases at V and 2 bases at J; junction bases unmatched: 1. The CDR3 runs to 15 residues. CDR3 coding DNA: TGTGCCAGCAGTGACTCGGGACAGGCCACAGATACGCAGTATTTT. Its translation: CASSDSGQATDTQYF.

The V call is TRBV11-2, the J call TRBJ2-1; no reliable D call. CDR3 length: 16 residues. CDR1 and CDR2 from the germline V gene are SGHAT and FQNNGV. V shed 5 bases and J shed 2 bases, with 16 bases lying between them. CDR3 amino acids: CASSHRTETTYNEQFF. The CDR3 DNA follows: TGTGCCAGCAGCCACCGCACGGAGACCACCTACAATGAGCAGTTCTTC.

CDR3 DNA: TGCAGCGCGGGACAGAGCTCCTACGAGCAGTACTTC. Translating gives CSAGQSSYEQYF. The genes are TRBV29-1 and TRBJ2-7; 7 positions match TRBD1. Germline V gene sequence: CDR1 SQVTM, CDR2 ANQGSEA. This CDR3 contains 12 residues. J gave up 0 bases and V 7 bases, and 3 bases lay outside the gene matches.

V gene TRBV6-5 combines with J gene TRBJ2-1, with 8 bases aligning to TRBD2. J was trimmed by 10 bases and V by 6 bases; bases with no gene match: 8. CDR1 is MNHEY and CDR2 is SVGAGI in the germline V gene. The CDR3 length is 13 residues. CDR3 in amino acids: CASRPTSGGEQFF. As DNA, the CDR3 is TGTGCCAGCAGGCCTACCAGCGGGGGCGAGCAGTTCTTC.

The chain links TRBV2 to TRBJ2-2, with D tentatively TRBD1 (6 bases). The CDR3 spans 14 residues. The germline V gene has CDR1 SNHLY and CDR2 FYNNEI. Trimming removed 7 bases at V and 1 base at J, with 10 bases between. DNA for the CDR3: TGTGCCAGCAACAGGGTCAGGAACACCGGGGAGCTGTTTTTT. It yields the protein CASNRVRNTGELFF.

The CDR3 nucleotides are TGTGCCATCAGTGCGTCGACAGAAGATAATGAAAAACTGTTTTTT. This gives the protein CAISASTEDNEKLFF. The rearrangement uses TRBV10-3 and TRBJ1-4, with D tentatively TRBD1 (5 bases). Trimming shortened V by 4 bases and J by 4 bases, and 13 bases separated the two germline ends. The CDR3 spans 15 residues. Germline CDR1 is ENHRY and CDR2 is SYGVKD.

The chain links TRBV10-3 to TRBJ1-5; D ambiguous. V gave up 3 bases and J gave up 9 bases, with 9 bases separating them. Germline V gives CDR1 ENHRY, CDR2 SYGVKD. The length of the CDR3 is 12 residues. The CDR3 region has the DNA TGTGCCATCAGTGATGTGTCCGGGCCCCAGCATTTT. It encodes CAISDVSGPQHF.

The chain carries TRBV6-2 or TRBV6-3 and TRBJ2-7, with TRBD2 identical over 8 bases. CDR3 length: 14 amino acids. V was clipped by 0 bases and J by 5 bases; unmatched bases: 3. The germline V gene encodes CDR1 MNHEY and CDR2 SVGEGT. This CDR3 reads CASSYSGGANEQYV. CDR3 coding DNA: TGTGCCAGCAGTTACTCCGGGGGGGCGAACGAGCAGTACGTC.

The chain combines TRBV6-5 with TRBJ1-6, with 9 nucleotides matching TRBD1. Germline values: CDR1 MNHEY, CDR2 SVGAGI. V dropped 6 bases and J dropped 8; count of bases not matched to a gene: 5. The CDR3 has 14 residues. The CDR3 sequence is CASRGDREHSPLHF. The CDR3 DNA reads as TGTGCCAGCAGGGGGGACAGGGAACATTCACCCCTCCACTTT.

The chain links TRBV30 to TRBJ1-3; weak D call: TRBD1 (5 bases). CDR3 size: 15 residues. Germline V lookup: CDR1 GTSNPN, CDR2 SVGIG (reference sequence). The V end was cut by 4 bases, the J end by 4 bases, with 17 bases between. CDR3 in DNA: TGTGCCTGGATCACTAAAGGGGCCGGAGGAAACACCATATATTTT. Translating it yields CAWITKGAGGNTIYF.

The chain links TRBV7-9 to TRBJ1-3; D call uncertain. CDR1 is SEHNR and CDR2 is FQNEAQ in the germline V gene (reference sequence). V was shortened by 5 bases and J by 3 bases, with 8 bases between the two germline ends. CDR3 length: 13 residues. CDR3 nucleotides: TGTGCCAGCAGCGAATCACTTGGAAACACCATATATTTT. This encodes CASSESLGNTIYF.

The chain carries TRBV30 and TRBJ1-5; D may be TRBD1 (5 bases). This CDR3 has 12 residues. V gave up 1 base and J gave up 8 bases, with 9 bases separating them. CDR1 is GTSNPN and CDR2 is SVGIG in the germline V gene (reference sequence). The CDR3 reads CAWSGTGEPQHF. CDR3 bases: TGTGCCTGGAGTGGCACGGGGGAGCCCCAGCATTTT.

The J gene is TRBJ1-6, the V gene TRBV18; D not certain. Germline V lookup: CDR1 KGHSH, CDR2 LQKENI. The CDR3 contains 14 residues. V was clipped by 2 bases and J by 6 bases, with 8 bases between them. CDR3 in DNA: TGTGCCAGCTCACCAGCTATCGGTAATTCACCCCTCCACTTT. Translation: CASSPAIGNSPLHF.

CDR3: CASFPGQGPERPQHF. CDR3 nucleotides: TGTGCCAGCTTCCCGGGACAGGGTCCCGAAAGGCCCCAGCATTTT. The V call is TRBV18, the J call TRBJ1-5; TRBD1 matches 9 bases. The CDR3 runs 15 residues. V lost 7 bases to trimming and J lost 9 bases; unmatched junction nucleotides: 13. Germline CDR1 is KGHSH and CDR2 is LQKENI.

The chain has TRBV20-1 and TRBJ1-1; no definite D call. With 7 bases removed from V and 8 bases from J, the gap between germline ends came to 11 bases. There are 10 residues in the CDR3. Germline CDR1 and CDR2: DFQATT and SNEGSKA (reference sequence). This CDR3 is CSVEDMEAFF. As DNA, the CDR3 is TGCAGTGTTGAAGACATGGAAGCTTTCTTT.

This clone was detected only once. The V and J genes are TRBV24-1 and TRBJ2-1; 11 nucleotides align to TRBD2. The ends lost 3 bases at V and 2 bases at J; junction bases unmatched: 5. The CDR3 runs to 17 residues. CDR1 is KGHDR and CDR2 is SFDVKD in the germline V gene. The CDR3, as DNA: TGTGCCACCAGTGATGTTGGGACTAGCGGAACCTACAATGAGCAGTTCTTC. Encoded protein: CATSDVGTSGTYNEQFF.

V is TRBV27 and J is TRBJ2-1; tentatively, D is TRBD2 (5 bases). CDR3 length equals 18 residues. Trimming left V 5 bases short and J 4 bases short, with 24 bases between. Germline V CDR1 and CDR2: MNHEY, SMNVEV (reference sequence). This CDR3 is CASSQNNLATPGYNEQFF. For the CDR3, the DNA is TGTGCCAGCAGTCAAAACAACTTAGCGACCCCAGGTTACAATGAGCAGTTCTTC.

This chain joins TRBV4-1 and TRBJ2-7; D call uncertain. Germline assignment: CDR1 MGHRA and CDR2 YSYEKL. V was pared by 0 bases and J by 0 bases, with 9 bases between. CDR3 length: 15 residues. CDR3 in amino acids: CASSQDSVSSYEQYV. The DNA for the CDR3 is TGCGCCAGCAGCCAAGATTCGGTAAGCTCCTACGAGCAGTACGTC.

This chain joins TRBV7-9 and TRBJ1-1, with D tentatively TRBD1 (5 bases). The CDR3 spans 14 residues. Per the germline V gene, CDR1 is SEHNR and CDR2 is FQNEAQ (reference sequence). V was pared by 5 bases and J by 3 bases, with 13 bases between. CDR3 amino acids: CASSPSGGHTEAFF. The CDR3 DNA reads as TGTGCCAGCAGCCCTTCGGGGGGTCACACTGAAGCTTTCTTT.

The chain uses TRBV9 and TRBJ1-3; 9 nucleotides match TRBD1. CDR1 SGDLS and CDR2 YYNGEE come from the germline V gene. V trimming: 3 bases; J trimming: 2 bases; junction bases outside the gene matches: 12. The CDR3 totals 18 residues. CDR3 nucleotides: TGTGCCAGCAGCGCCCTGCTGGCCAACAGGGGGCCTGGAAACACCATATATTTT. Translated: CASSALLANRGPGNTIYF.

This chain joins TRBV7-2 and TRBJ2-1; 7 bases are shared with TRBD2. Germline V gene sequence: CDR1 SGHTA, CDR2 FQGNSA. The CDR3 runs 12 residues. V was pared by 4 bases and J by 8 bases, with 2 bases of the junction left unmatched. In DNA, the CDR3 is TGTGCCAGCAGCTCGACTAGCTATGAGCAGTTCTTC. Translating it yields CASSSTSYEQFF.

The chain links TRBV7-8 to TRBJ1-1, with TRBD1 as a possible D gene (6 bases). The CDR3 loop spans 15 amino acids. CDR1 is SGHVS and CDR2 is FQNEAQ in the germline V gene. The V and J ends lost 1 base and 3 bases respectively, with 12 bases between them. The CDR3 spells CASSLGWGGHTEAFF. In DNA form, the CDR3 reads TGTGCCAGCAGCTTAGGGTGGGGGGGCCACACTGAAGCTTTCTTT.

The rearrangement links TRBV7-2 to TRBJ1-1, with TRBD1 as a possible D gene (5 bases). Trimming removed 7 bases from V and 1 base from J, with 13 bases in between. The CDR3 loop spans 14 amino acids. CDR1 and CDR2 (germline): SGHTA, FQGNSA. Written as DNA, the CDR3 is TGTGCCAGCACCAAGGCAGGGCGGAACACTGAAGCTTTCTTT. Its protein product is CASTKAGRNTEAFF.

The chain is built from TRBV18 and TRBJ2-5; 7 nucleotides match TRBD1. V shed 5 bases, J shed 3 bases, and the junction held 12 bases outside the gene matches. This CDR3 comprises 16 residues. The germline gives CDR1 KGHSH, CDR2 LQKENI. In DNA form, the CDR3 reads TGTGCCAGCTCATCCTTCGGGACAGACAATAAAGAGACCCAGTACTTC. Amino acid sequence: CASSSFGTDNKETQYF.